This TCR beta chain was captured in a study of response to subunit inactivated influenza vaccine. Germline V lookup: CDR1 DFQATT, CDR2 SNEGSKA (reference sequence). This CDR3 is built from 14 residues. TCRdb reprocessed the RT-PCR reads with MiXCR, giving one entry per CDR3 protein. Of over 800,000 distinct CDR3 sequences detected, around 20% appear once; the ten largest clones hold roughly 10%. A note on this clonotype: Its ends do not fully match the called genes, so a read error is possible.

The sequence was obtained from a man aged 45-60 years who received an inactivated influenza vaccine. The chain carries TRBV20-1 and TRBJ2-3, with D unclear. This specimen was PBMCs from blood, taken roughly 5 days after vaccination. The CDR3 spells CSARDRQSTETQYF. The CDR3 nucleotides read TGCAGTGCTAGAGACAGGCAGAGCACAGAGACGCAGTATTTT.